This T cell receptor beta chain is from a study of a mutant IDH1 vaccine in newly diagnosed glioma. Assay: immunoSEQ multiplex PCR; the TCRdb copy retains only in-frame clones and omits some. The sample shows tens of thousands of clones, roughly 79% of them seen only once. This clone showed up just once. The antigen remains unidentified. Time point described: week 35, safety follow-up. Mutant IDH1 20-mer peptide, at 300 ug, made up each vaccine dose, with topical imiquimod. The sequenced sample was PBMCs, obtained from a glioma patient whose treatment included an IDH1 peptide vaccine. This TCR derives from a man between 35 and 55 years old with glioma.

The CDR3 DNA is TGTGCCAGCAGCTTTAGGCAGGGAATGAATCAGCCCCAGCATTTT. This sequence encodes CASSFRQGMNQPQHF. The V gene is TRBV5-5, the J gene TRBJ1-5; TRBD1 is a possible D gene (5 bases). The length of the CDR3 is 15 residues. The V gene's germline CDR1 is SGHKS and CDR2 YYEKEE (reference sequence). V gave up 2 bases and J gave up 4 bases, with 13 bases separating them.